This T cell receptor (beta chain) derives from a study of CD8+CD57+ T cells in acquired aplastic anemia. The V and J ends lost 4 bases and 5 bases respectively, with 14 bases between them. Germline-derived CDR1 and CDR2 are MGHDK and SYGVNS. This CDR3 region has 15 residues. According to the study, genomic DNA was the template for TCR beta VDJ and CDR3 profiling. TCRdb analysed the reads with MiXCR anew, one entry per CDR3 protein. The sample shows under 200,000 distinct CDR3 sequences, approximately 40% of them seen only once. The sequence was collected from a human donor in good health. Sequenced input: sorted CD4+, CD8+, or CD8+CD57+ T cells (not recorded which) from PBMCs. V is TRBV25-1 and J is TRBJ2-2; D may match TRBD1 or TRBD2 (6 bases each). CDR3 DNA sequence: TGTGCCAGCAGTGTTTCGGGGGCGAGGACCGGGGAGCTGTTTTTT. Protein sequence: CASSVSGARTGELFF.